This passage covers 29 T cell receptor beta chains from one sample sequenced in a study of human T cells and chemical hapten exposure. The study extracted total RNA from unfractionated whole blood. TCRdb called the 5' RACE reads again in MiXCR, with one record for every CDR3 protein. Among some 150,000 distinct CDR3 sequences listed, approximately 4% were seen once. These receptors were obtained from a female donor in good health.

The table lists this clonotype with a few counts. This chain uses TRBV6-5 with TRBJ2-2; D uncertain. The V end was cut by 6 bases, the J end by 7 bases, with 9 bases between. CDR3 length: 12 amino acids. The germline CDR1 and CDR2 sequences are MNHEY and SVGAGI. The CDR3 is CASRCRGGELFF. The CDR3 region has the DNA TGTGCCAGCAGGTGTAGAGGCGGGGAGCTGTTTTTT.

In its sample, this clonotype was seen many times. V is TRBV16 and J is TRBJ1-6; perhaps TRBD1 as D (5 bases). V lost 4 bases and J lost 7, with 14 bases in between. Germline V gene data show CDR1 as KGHSY and CDR2 as FQNENV. The CDR3 totals 15 residues. CDR3 residues: CASSRAGTANSPLHF. The CDR3 nucleotides read TGTGCCAGCAGCCGCGCCGGGACTGCAAATTCACCCCTCCACTTT.

This clonotype was seen more than once but under ten times. V is TRBV2 and J is TRBJ1-2; D is uncertain. CDR1 is SNHLY, CDR2 FYNNEI, per germline. This CDR3 is 17 amino acids long. V was trimmed by 0 bases and J by 6 bases, leaving 20 bases between them. In DNA, the CDR3 is TGTGCCAGCAGTGAAGCGCCTTGGGGTCGGCGAGTCGATGGCTACACCTTC. Residues: CASSEAPWGRRVDGYTF. Combining the CDR3 with reference TRBV2 and TRBJ1-2 gives the whole variable domain EPEVTQTPSHQVTQMGQEVILRCVPISNHLYFYWYRQILGQKVEFLVSFYNNEISEKSEIFDDQFSVERPDGSNFTLKIRSTKLEDSAMYFCASSEAPWGRRVDGYTFGSGTRLTVV.

This clonotype was recorded many times. The CDR3 sequence: CASSFSGARNTEAFF. The CDR3 nucleotides are TGTGCCAGCAGTTTTTCCGGGGCCAGAAACACTGAAGCTTTCTTT. The rearrangement links TRBV28 to TRBJ1-1, with D perhaps TRBD1 (5 bases). The V end was cut by 3 bases, the J end by 2 bases, with 13 bases between. Germline V CDR1 and CDR2: MDHEN, SYDVKM. The CDR3 has 15 residues.

This clonotype was detected many times. The chain combines TRBV2 with TRBJ1-2; D is uncertain. Germline values: CDR1 SNHLY, CDR2 FYNNEI. The CDR3 totals 15 residues. The ends were cut back, 6 bases at V and 2 bases at J, with 16 bases in the middle. The CDR3 DNA reads TGTGCCAGCAGGACCGACATCTCAGTAAACTATGGCTACACCTTC. This encodes CASRTDISVNYGYTF.

This clonotype was seen a few times. This chain links TRBV27 with TRBJ2-7, with TRBD1 matching 9 bases. Germline V CDR1 and CDR2: MNHEY, SMNVEV (reference sequence). The CDR3 sequence is 14 residues long. J was trimmed by 3 bases and V by 5 bases; bases with no gene match: 5. CDR3 sequence: CASSINRGRYEQYF. The CDR3 coding sequence is TGTGCCAGCAGTATTAACAGGGGGCGCTACGAGCAGTACTTC.

This clonotype occurred many times. The V gene is TRBV6-1, the J gene TRBJ2-3; tentative D call: TRBD2 (7 bases). The CDR3 contains 15 residues. V was clipped by 9 bases and J by 0 bases, with 16 bases between them. CDR1 is MNHNS, CDR2 SASEGT, per germline. CDR3 in amino acids: CASKLRGASTDTQYF. For the CDR3, the DNA is TGTGCCAGTAAGTTACGGGGGGCCAGCACAGATACGCAGTATTTT.

In regard to this clonotype: This sequence may be a read error, since a much larger clone differs from it by one base. This chain joins TRBV4-3 and TRBJ2-7, with 10 bases lining up with TRBD2. In germline, CDR1 is LGHNA, CDR2 YSLEER. The CDR3 contains 14 residues. The ends lost 4 bases at V and 5 bases at J; junction bases unmatched: 5. Here the CDR3 reads CASSLAGGIDEQYF. The CDR3 coding sequence is TGCGCCAGCAGCCTAGCGGGGGGCATTGACGAGCAGTACTTC.

In its sample, this clonotype was seen many times. The rearrangement uses TRBV13 and TRBJ2-7, with 11 bases that match TRBD2. The junction had 1 base not matched to a gene; V was cut back by 3 bases and J by 3 bases. The CDR3 spans 14 residues. Germline loops: CDR1 PRHDT, CDR2 FYEKMQ (reference sequence). The CDR3 region is CASSFTSGGYEQYF. The CDR3 DNA sequence: TGTGCCAGCAGCTTTACTAGCGGGGGCTACGAGCAGTACTTC.

This clonotype was counted ten times or more. CDR3 sequence: CASSLGMGQGSYGYTF. The CDR3 nucleotides are TGTGCCAGCAGCTTAGGAATGGGACAGGGGAGCTATGGCTACACCTTC. The gene calls are TRBV11-2 and TRBJ1-2, with 10 bases fitting TRBD1. Per the germline V gene, CDR1 is SGHAT and CDR2 is FQNNGV. The length of the CDR3 is 16 residues. V lost 1 base, J lost 4 bases, and 6 bases stayed unmatched.

This clonotype was seen ten or more times. This sequence joins TRBV6-5 and TRBJ1-4; D is ambiguous. Germline CDR1 and CDR2: MNHEY and SVGAGI. CDR3 length: 16 amino acids. Trimming removed 0 bases from V and 0 bases from J, with 8 bases in between. Here the CDR3 reads CASSYSYTATNEKLFF. The CDR3 coding sequence is TGTGCCAGCAGTTACTCCTACACTGCAACTAATGAAAAACTGTTTTTT.

This clonotype was found many times. The gene calls are TRBV28 and TRBJ1-2; no reliable D call. CDR1 is MDHEN, CDR2 SYDVKM, per germline. CDR3 length equals 14 residues. Trimming removed 3 bases from V and 6 bases from J, with 14 bases in between. The CDR3 spells CASSFVSPDHGYTF. CDR3 nucleotide sequence: TGTGCCAGCAGTTTTGTCAGCCCGGACCATGGCTACACCTTC.

This chain uses TRBV7-9 with TRBJ1-1; D ambiguous. V was shortened by 1 base and J by 0 bases, with 9 bases between the two germline ends. The germline CDR1 and CDR2 sequences are SEHNR and FQNEAQ (reference sequence). The CDR3 contains 15 residues. CDR3 residues: CASSLGLGVNTEAFF. In DNA, the CDR3 is TGTGCCAGCAGCTTAGGGCTGGGAGTGAACACTGAAGCTTTCTTT.

This clonotype was counted many times. The CDR3 spells CAGKEVLAKNIQYF. CDR3 DNA: TGTGCCGGAAAGGAGGTCCTAGCCAAAAACATTCAGTACTTC. The V gene is TRBV30, the J gene TRBJ2-4, with D possibly matching TRBD2 (5 bases). CDR3 length: 14 amino acids. Trimming removed 8 bases at V and 0 bases at J, with 14 bases between. The V gene's germline CDR1 is GTSNPN and CDR2 SVGIG (reference sequence).

This clonotype has ten or more counts. The chain carries TRBV20-1 and TRBJ1-5; D possibly corresponds to TRBD1 (6 bases). Germline CDR1 reads DFQATT; CDR2 reads SNEGSKA (reference sequence). The CDR3 loop spans 19 amino acids. Trimming took 6 bases from V and 8 from J, leaving 35 bases between them. DNA for the CDR3: TGCAGTGCCACCCACGAGAGCTCATTCAGGGGTCCCCCTGCGGAGCCCCAGCATTTT. Its protein product is CSATHESSFRGPPAEPQHF.

This clonotype was counted at least ten times. This chain connects TRBV20-1 to TRBJ2-4, with D maybe TRBD1 (6 bases). This CDR3 contains 14 residues. V dropped 5 bases and J dropped 5 bases, with 16 bases sitting between them. The germline gives CDR1 DFQATT, CDR2 SNEGSKA (reference sequence). The CDR3 DNA reads as TGCAGTGCTCCCCGTGCGGCAGGGGAAAACATTCAGTACTTC. It specifies CSAPRAAGENIQYF.

This clonotype was seen many times. The rearrangement joins TRBV20-1 to TRBJ2-1; 9 nucleotides align to TRBD2. Germline V CDR1 and CDR2: DFQATT, SNEGSKA (reference sequence). J gave up 0 bases and V 7 bases, and 7 bases lay outside the gene matches. The CDR3 has 15 amino acids. The CDR3 protein is CSVPSGDSSYNEQFF. The CDR3 DNA follows: TGCAGTGTGCCTAGCGGGGACAGCTCCTACAATGAGCAGTTCTTC.

The V call is TRBV6-5, the J call TRBJ1-1; tentative D call: TRBD1 (5 bases). The V gene lost 5 bases and the J gene lost 4 bases, with 11 bases spanning the gap. The CDR3 is 13 residues long. Germline V gives CDR1 MNHEY, CDR2 SVGAGI. CDR3 sequence (DNA): TGTGCCAGCAGTCGCGGGGGAAGCACTGAAGCTTTCTTT. Protein product: CASSRGGSTEAFF.

This clonotype was seen many times. The gene calls are TRBV7-9 and TRBJ2-3; 8 bases match TRBD1. The CDR3 consists of 15 residues. V was clipped by 4 bases and J by 2 bases; unmatched bases: 5. Germline loops: CDR1 SEHNR, CDR2 FQNEAQ (reference sequence). CDR3 loop: CASSYWTGLTDTQYF. CDR3 sequence (DNA): TGTGCCAGCAGCTACTGGACAGGGCTCACAGATACGCAGTATTTT.

The chain employs TRBV18 and TRBJ2-7, with D possibly matching TRBD2 (7 bases). CDR3 size: 17 residues. In germline, CDR1 is KGHSH, CDR2 LQKENI. Trimming took off 3 bases at V and 1 base at J, with 19 bases between the two ends. The CDR3 region has the DNA TGTGCCAGCTCACCGTCGGGGGGCCTACGAAGTTCCTACGAGCAGTACTTC. The encoded protein is CASSPSGGLRSSYEQYF.

Ten or more counts support this clonotype. This chain connects TRBV7-6 to TRBJ1-2; D is unclear. The CDR3 sequence is 14 residues long. The V end was cut by 1 base, the J end by 2 bases, with 8 bases between. Germline CDR1 is SGHVS and CDR2 is FNYEAQ. The CDR3 loop is CASSLGFSNYGYTF. Here the CDR3 DNA reads TGTGCCAGCAGCTTAGGTTTCAGCAACTATGGCTACACCTTC.

This clonotype was recorded many times. The rearrangement joins TRBV7-2 to TRBJ2-5, with D perhaps matching TRBD1 (5 bases). V lost 1 base and J lost 1, with 22 bases in between. This CDR3 is 19 amino acids long. Germline CDR1 and CDR2: SGHTA and FQGNSA. CDR3 protein: CASSLVSQGGMSLQETQYF. In nucleotides, the CDR3 is TGTGCCAGCAGCTTAGTAAGCCAGGGCGGCATGAGTCTCCAAGAGACCCAGTACTTC.

This clonotype has ten or more counts. The rearrangement links TRBV12-3 or TRBV12-4 to TRBJ2-7, with D tentatively TRBD2 (5 bases). Trimming removed 2 bases from V and 1 base from J, with 18 bases in between. The CDR3 totals 17 residues. DNA for the CDR3: TGTGCCAGCAGTTTAACGGTCTCGGAGCGGAGGTCCTACGAGCAGTACTTC. It codes for CASSLTVSERRSYEQYF.

This clonotype was found many times. The chain links TRBV2 to TRBJ1-1, with unresolved D. V was pared by 6 bases and J by 8 bases, with 13 bases between. The length of the CDR3 is 12 residues. The V gene's germline CDR1 is SNHLY and CDR2 FYNNEI. The chain's CDR3 is CASSPRGREAFF. In nucleotides, the CDR3 is TGTGCCAGCAGCCCGAGAGGTAGGGAAGCTTTCTTT.

This clonotype occurred many times. This chain uses TRBV6-2 or TRBV6-3 with TRBJ2-2, with 7 bases fitting TRBD2. Germline V lookup: CDR1 MNHEY, CDR2 SVGEGT. V was pared by 5 bases and J by 9 bases, with 18 bases of the junction left unmatched. The CDR3 sequence is 17 residues long. The CDR3 protein is CASSALPQSGETRELFF. The CDR3 coding sequence is TGTGCCAGCAGTGCCCTTCCCCAGAGCGGGGAAACCCGGGAGCTGTTTTTT.

The chain carries TRBV4-3 and TRBJ1-2; D is unresolved. Per germline, CDR1 LGHNA and CDR2 YSLEER. The CDR3 is 17 amino acids. V lost 0 bases and J lost 4, with 18 bases in between. The CDR3 region is CASSQDLSLSSSYGYTF. In nucleotides, the CDR3 is TGCGCCAGCAGCCAAGATCTCAGTTTGTCCTCCTCCTATGGCTACACCTTC.

This clonotype was picked up many times. The rearrangement uses TRBV6-6 and TRBJ2-5, with D perhaps TRBD2 (6 bases). V was cut by 3 bases and J by 1 base, with 12 bases left in between. Germline-derived CDR1 and CDR2 are MNHNY and SVGAGI (reference sequence). This CDR3 has 15 amino acids. CDR3 amino acids: CASSYGGAVQETQYF. In nucleotides, the CDR3 is TGTGCCAGCAGTTATGGCGGGGCGGTCCAAGAGACCCAGTACTTC.

This rearrangement joins TRBV28 to TRBJ2-4, with D unresolved. With 3 bases removed from V and 3 bases from J, the gap between germline ends came to 15 bases. Germline assignment: CDR1 MDHEN and CDR2 SYDVKM. This CDR3 is 16 amino acids long. This CDR3 reads CASSLLQTWVKNIQYF. CDR3 DNA sequence: TGTGCCAGCAGTTTGTTGCAGACCTGGGTCAAAAACATTCAGTACTTC. Based on the CDR3 plus reference TRBV28 and TRBJ2-4, the full variable domain is DVKVTQSSRYLVKRTGEKVFLECVQDMDHENMFWYRQDPGLGLRLIYFSYDVKMKEKGDIPEGYSVSREKKERFSLILESASTNQTSMYLCASSLLQTWVKNIQYFGAGTRLSVL.

This clonotype has ten or more counts. The chain combines TRBV5-1 with TRBJ1-1; D is perhaps TRBD1 (5 bases). The V end was cut by 4 bases, the J end by 0 bases, with 13 bases between. Germline CDR1 and CDR2: SGHRS and YFSETQ. The CDR3 is 15 amino acids. This CDR3 is CASSMGLVLNTEAFF. CDR3 DNA sequence: TGCGCCAGCAGCATGGGGCTAGTCTTGAACACTGAAGCTTTCTTT. Full variable domain (outside the CDR3, taken from reference TRBV5-1 and TRBJ1-1): KAGVTQTPRYLIKTRGQQVTLSCSPISGHRSVSWYQQTPGQGLQFLFEYFSETQRNKGNFPGRFSGRQFSNSRSEMNVSTLELGDSALYLCASSMGLVLNTEAFFGQGTRLTVV.